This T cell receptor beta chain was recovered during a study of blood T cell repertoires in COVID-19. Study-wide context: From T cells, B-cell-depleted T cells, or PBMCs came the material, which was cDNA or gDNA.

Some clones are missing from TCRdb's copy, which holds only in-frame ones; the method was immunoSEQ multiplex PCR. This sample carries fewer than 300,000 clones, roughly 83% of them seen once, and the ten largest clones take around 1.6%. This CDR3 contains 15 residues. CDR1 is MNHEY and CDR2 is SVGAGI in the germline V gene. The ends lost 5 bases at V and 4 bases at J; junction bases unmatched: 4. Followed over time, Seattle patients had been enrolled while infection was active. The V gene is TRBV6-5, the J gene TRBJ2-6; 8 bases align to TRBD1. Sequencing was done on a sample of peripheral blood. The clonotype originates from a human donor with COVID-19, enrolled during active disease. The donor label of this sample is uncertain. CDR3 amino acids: CASSPTGVGANVLTF. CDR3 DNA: TGTGCCAGCAGTCCGACAGGGGTCGGGGCCAACGTCCTGACTTTC.